The present T cell receptor beta chain was sequenced within a study of blood T cell repertoires in COVID-19. The data were produced by immunoSEQ multiplex PCR, yet TCRdb's version contains in-frame clones alone and is incomplete. Of under 200,000 clones listed, around 85% are singletons. The sequence came from an elderly woman with COVID-19, enrolled during active disease. Sequencing used peripheral blood.

As DNA, the CDR3 is TGTGCCAGCAGCCCTGGGCTAGCGGGGGGAATGGGAGAGACCCAGTACTTC. Its protein is CASSPGLAGGMGETQYF. The rearrangement uses TRBV7-3 and TRBJ2-5, with 11 bases that match TRBD2. Germline V gene lookup returns CDR1 SGHTA and CDR2 FQGTGA. The junction had 12 bases not matched to a gene; V was cut back by 5 bases and J by 4 bases. This CDR3 region has 17 residues.